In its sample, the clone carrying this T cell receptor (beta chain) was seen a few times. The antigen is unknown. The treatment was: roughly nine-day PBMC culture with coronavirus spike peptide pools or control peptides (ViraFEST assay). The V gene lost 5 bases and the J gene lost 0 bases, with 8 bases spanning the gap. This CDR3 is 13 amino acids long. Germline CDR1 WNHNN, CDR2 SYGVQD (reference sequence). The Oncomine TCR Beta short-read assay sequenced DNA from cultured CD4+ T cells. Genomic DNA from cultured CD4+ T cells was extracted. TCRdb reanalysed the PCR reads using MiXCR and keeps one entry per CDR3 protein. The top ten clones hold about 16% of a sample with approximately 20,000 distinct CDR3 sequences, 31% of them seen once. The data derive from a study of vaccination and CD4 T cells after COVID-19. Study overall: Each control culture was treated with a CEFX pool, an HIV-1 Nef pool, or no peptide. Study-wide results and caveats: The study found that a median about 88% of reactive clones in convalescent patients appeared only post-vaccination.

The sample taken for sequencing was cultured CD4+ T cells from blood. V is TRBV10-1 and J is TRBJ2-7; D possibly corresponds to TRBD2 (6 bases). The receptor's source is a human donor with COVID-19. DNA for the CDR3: TGCGCCAGCAGTCGCGGGGTCTCCTACGAGCAGTACTTC. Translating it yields CASSRGVSYEQYF.